A single sample is the source of the 12 T cell receptor beta chains below, sequenced in a study of shared T cell receptors in the human thymus. Clones were sequenced by immunoSEQ multiplex PCR, and TCRdb holds only the in-frame ones, with some missing. The repertoire holds just under 550,000 clones, approximately 78% seen once, with about 0.012% in the top ten. This sample also belongs to another study, concerning human thymus T cells.

Input material: thymocytes. The receptors originated from a boy younger than two with a congenital heart defect.

The chain uses TRBV5-4 and TRBJ2-5; TRBD2 might be the D (6 bases). The germline gives CDR1 SGHNT, CDR2 YYREEE (reference sequence). This CDR3 has 13 residues. V lost 4 bases, J lost 5 bases, and 12 bases lay in between. The CDR3: CASSLSTSETQYF. Here the CDR3 DNA reads TGTGCCAGCAGCCTGTCGACTAGTGAGACCCAGTACTTC. The whole variable domain, filled in from reference TRBV5-4 and TRBJ2-5, reads ETGVTQSPTHLIKTRGQQVTLRCSSQSGHNTVSWYQQALGQGPQFIFQYYREEENGRGNFPPRFSGLQFPNYSSELNVNALELDDSALYLCASSLSTSETQYFGPGTRLLVL.

This clone was detected only a few times. This chain links TRBV6-1 with TRBJ2-6, with D unclear. Germline V gene sequence: CDR1 MNHNS, CDR2 SASEGT. Trimming removed 6 bases at V and 5 bases at J, with 8 bases between. The CDR3 has 13 amino acids. CDR3 amino acids: CASRLYRANVLTF. CDR3 bases: TGTGCCAGCAGACTGTATCGGGCCAACGTCCTGACTTTC.

This clone has just a few counts. The gene calls are TRBV27 and TRBJ2-1; D gene unclear. CDR3 length equals 13 residues. V was shortened by 5 bases and J by 9 bases, with 14 bases between the two germline ends. Germline V gene data show CDR1 as MNHEY and CDR2 as SMNVEV (reference sequence). CDR3 sequence (DNA): TGTGCCAGCAGTACCCTCGAGGTGGGTGAGCAGTTCTTC. The encoded protein is CASSTLEVGEQFF.

The chain is built from TRBV4-2 and TRBJ2-2, with TRBD2 identical over 8 bases. Germline values: CDR1 LGHNA, CDR2 YNFKEQ. With V trimmed by 3 bases and J by 7 bases, 13 bases remained unmatched. This CDR3 spans 17 amino acids. CDR3 in amino acids: CASSHPKRERVIGELFF. The CDR3 DNA follows: TGTGCCAGCAGCCATCCCAAGCGGGAGCGAGTAATCGGGGAGCTGTTTTTT.

This chain joins TRBV15 and TRBJ2-1, with 11 bases that match TRBD2. There are 20 residues in the CDR3. V lost 0 bases to trimming and J lost 5 bases; unmatched junction nucleotides: 15. Germline V gene data show CDR1 as LNHNV and CDR2 as YYDKDF (reference sequence). CDR3 DNA sequence: TGTGCCACCAGCAGAGATAATTATTGGCCTAGCGGGAGGAGGGACAATGAGCAGTTCTTC. It encodes CATSRDNYWPSGRRDNEQFF.

The chain carries TRBV7-9 and TRBJ2-7; 7 bases align to TRBD2. CDR1 and CDR2 (germline): SEHNR, FQNEAQ (reference sequence). With 1 base clipped from V and 7 bases from J, the junction kept 7 bases outside the gene matches. The CDR3 spans 14 residues. As DNA, the CDR3 is TGTGCCAGCAGCTTAGTGGGAGGGCCCCGGGAGCAGTACTTC. This encodes CASSLVGGPREQYF.

This clone appeared a few times. This chain links TRBV12-5 with TRBJ1-1; TRBD1 matches at 8 bases. Unmatched junction bases numbered 11, after V lost 1 base and J lost 4 bases. This CDR3 is 17 amino acids long. CDR1 LGHNT and CDR2 FRNRAP come from the germline V gene. CDR3 nucleotide sequence: TGTGCTAGTGGTTTGGCCACAGGGGGGAAGGAGGCCACTGAAGCTTTCTTT. Its translation is CASGLATGGKEATEAFF.

The chain couples TRBV5-6 to TRBJ2-2; TRBD1 agrees at 11 bases. Germline V gene lookup returns CDR1 SGHDT and CDR2 YYEEEE. CDR3 size: 16 residues. V was pared by 2 bases and J by 6 bases, with 6 bases of the junction left unmatched. CDR3 sequence (DNA): TGTGCCAGCAGCTTAGGGACAGGGGGTCTCGCCGGGGAGCTGTTTTTT. This codes for CASSLGTGGLAGELFF.

The genes are TRBV11-3 and TRBJ2-7; 8 bases are shared with TRBD1. With V trimmed by 5 bases and J by 7 bases, 22 bases remained unmatched. The CDR3 sequence is 18 residues long. The germline gives CDR1 SGHNT, CDR2 YENEEA. This chain's CDR3 is CASSHTSPGTGLGWEQYF. The CDR3 DNA is TGTGCCAGCAGCCACACTAGCCCCGGGACAGGTTTGGGATGGGAGCAGTACTTC.

In its sample, this clone was seen a few times. This chain connects TRBV4-3 to TRBJ2-2; a possible D gene is TRBD1 (9 bases). The CDR3 consists of 18 residues. With 0 bases removed from V and 2 bases from J, the gap between germline ends came to 16 bases. CDR1 and CDR2 from the germline V gene are LGHNA and YSLEER. CDR3 sequence (DNA): TGCGCCAGCAGCCAAGATCGGGGGGGACAGGGTAACACCGGGGAGCTGTTTTTT. It encodes CASSQDRGGQGNTGELFF.

The gene calls are TRBV11-2 and TRBJ2-7, with 12 positions matching TRBD2. After removal of 5 bases from V and 3 bases from J, the junction contained 5 bases not matched to a gene. Germline assignment: CDR1 SGHAT and CDR2 FQNNGV. The CDR3 is made up of 15 amino acids. CDR3 amino acids: CASSPTTSGSYEQYF. For the CDR3, the DNA is TGTGCCAGCAGCCCTACGACTAGCGGGAGCTACGAGCAGTACTTC.

The rearrangement joins TRBV10-2 to TRBJ1-4; D is possibly TRBD1 (6 bases). Germline V gene sequence: CDR1 WSHSY, CDR2 SAAADI. V lost 6 bases to trimming and J lost 7 bases, with 18 bases between them. The CDR3 sequence is 15 residues long. CDR3 region: CASSPPQGFGEKLFF. In DNA, the CDR3 is TGCGCCAGCAGCCCACCACAGGGATTTGGTGAAAAACTGTTTTTT.